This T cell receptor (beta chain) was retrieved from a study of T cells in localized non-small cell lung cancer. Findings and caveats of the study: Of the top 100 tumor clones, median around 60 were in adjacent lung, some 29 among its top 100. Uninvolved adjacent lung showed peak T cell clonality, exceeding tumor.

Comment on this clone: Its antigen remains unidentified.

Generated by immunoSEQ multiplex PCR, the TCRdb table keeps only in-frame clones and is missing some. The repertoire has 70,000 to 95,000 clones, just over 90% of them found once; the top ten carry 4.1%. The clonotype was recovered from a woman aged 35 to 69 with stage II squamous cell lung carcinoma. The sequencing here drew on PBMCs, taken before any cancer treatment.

CDR3 DNA sequence: TGTGCCAGCAGCGGATATTCTTCCCGAGAGACCCAGTACTTC. This gives the protein CASSGYSSRETQYF. This chain uses TRBV7-9 with TRBJ2-5; D unclear. Looked up from germline, CDR1 is SEHNR and CDR2 is FQNEAQ (reference sequence). V lost 5 bases, J lost 4 bases, and 14 bases lay in between. This CDR3 is 14 amino acids long.